This T cell receptor beta chain was captured by sequencing in a study of blood T cell repertoires in COVID-19. Study-wide context: Material from acute and convalescent COVID-19 was sourced from the United States, Italy and Spain. Nucleic acid was either cDNA or gDNA, and it came from T cells, B-cell-depleted T cells, or PBMCs.

As originally analysed: Scientists estimated how many nucleated cells there were by amplifying reference gene primers. Here immunoSEQ multiplex PCR was the method, and the copy in TCRdb shows in-frame clones only, minus some. D and trimming were read from the DNA, whereas the V and J calls and clone size are those reported in that table. The data show some 68,000 clones, 80% to 90% seen once. In germline, CDR1 is MDHEN, CDR2 SYDVKM. V shed 3 bases and J shed 9 bases, with 9 bases lying between them. The CDR3 has 12 amino acids. Sequencing input: peripheral blood. The rearrangement uses TRBV28 and TRBJ1-5; no clear D gene. This TCR derives from a man in his forties or fifties with active COVID-19. CDR3 nucleotides: TGTGCCAGCAGTTTCCTGAGGATGCCCCAGCATTTT. Protein product: CASSFLRMPQHF.